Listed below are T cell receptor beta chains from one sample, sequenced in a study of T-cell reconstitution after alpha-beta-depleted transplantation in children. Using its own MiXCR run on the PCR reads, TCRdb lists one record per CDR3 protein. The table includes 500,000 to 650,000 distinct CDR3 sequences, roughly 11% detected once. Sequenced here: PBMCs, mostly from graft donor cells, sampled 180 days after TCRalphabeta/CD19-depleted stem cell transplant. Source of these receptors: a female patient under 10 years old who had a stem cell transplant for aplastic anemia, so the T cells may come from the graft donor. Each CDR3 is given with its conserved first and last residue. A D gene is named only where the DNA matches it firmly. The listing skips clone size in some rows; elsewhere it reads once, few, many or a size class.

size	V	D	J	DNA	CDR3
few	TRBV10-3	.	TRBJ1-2	TGTGCCATCAGTGAGTTTGGGACCTCTACAAACTATGGCTACACCTTC	CAISEFGTSTNYGYTF
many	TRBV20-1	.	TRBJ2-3	TGCAGTGCTGTTCGGGATACGCAGTATTTT	CSAVRDTQYF
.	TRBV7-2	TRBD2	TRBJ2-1	TGTGCCAGCAGCTTCAGGTCGGGAGGGCTGAACAATGAGCAGTTCTTC	CASSFRSGGLNNEQFF
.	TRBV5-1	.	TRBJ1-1	TGCGCCAGCAGCTTGGACCCAATATATTACACTGAAGCTTTCTTT	CASSLDPIYYTEAFF
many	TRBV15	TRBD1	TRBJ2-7	TGTGCCACCAGCAAGGGGACAGCCCTGTATTACGAGCAGTACTTC	CATSKGTALYYEQYF
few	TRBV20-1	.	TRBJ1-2	TGCAGCGGTACAGTACTCTATGGCTACACCTTC	CSGTVLYGYTF
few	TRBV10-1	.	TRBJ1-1	TGCGCCAGCAGCTCCGACAGAACTGAAGCTTTCTTT	CASSSDRTEAFF
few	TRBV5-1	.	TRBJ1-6	TGCGCCAGCAGCTCCTCCGCCGGGGTCCGTAATTCACCCCTCCACTTT	CASSSSAGVRNSPLHF
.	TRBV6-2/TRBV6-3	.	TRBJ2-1	TGTGCCAGCAGTTACTCGCGTCGGGGGCCAGACCCGGGGTCTTACAATGAGCAGTTCTTC	CASSYSRRGPDPGSYNEQFF
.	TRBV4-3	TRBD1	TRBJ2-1	TGCGCCAGCAGCCAGGACAGACAGGGGCCTGGGTGGGAGCAGTTCTTC	CASSQDRQGPGWEQFF
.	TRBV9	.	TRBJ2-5	TGTGCCAGCAGCGTAGGCGGTATTGCAGGTGAACAAGAGACCCAGTACTTC	CASSVGGIAGEQETQYF
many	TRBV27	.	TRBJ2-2	TGTGCCAGCAGTTCCAACCTCAGGGACACCGGGGAGCTGTTTTTT	CASSSNLRDTGELFF
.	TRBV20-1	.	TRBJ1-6	TGCAGTGCTAGACCGTCGGACTCCTATAATTCACCCCTCCACTTT	CSARPSDSYNSPLHF
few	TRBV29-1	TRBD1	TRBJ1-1	TGCAGCGTCCGCGTTTGGGACAGGGAAGACACTGAAGCTTTCTTT	CSVRVWDREDTEAFF
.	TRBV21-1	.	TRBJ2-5	TGTGCCAGCAGCAAACGACAAGACAGGCTACAAGAGACCCAGTACTTC	CASSKRQDRLQETQYF
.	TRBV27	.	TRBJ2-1	TGTGCCAGCAGCCTACTAGGAACGCCCTACAATGAGCAGTTCTTC	CASSLLGTPYNEQFF
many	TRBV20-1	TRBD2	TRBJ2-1	TGCAGTGCTAGGGGGCGGGAGCCGGTCAATGAGCAGTTCTTC	CSARGREPVNEQFF
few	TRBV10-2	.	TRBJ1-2	TGCGCCAGCAGCCCTGGACTGGGCTATGGCTACACCTTC	CASSPGLGYGYTF
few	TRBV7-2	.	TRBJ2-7	TGTGCCAGCAGCTTCGAGAGGGGTCATGCCTACGAGCAGTACTTC	CASSFERGHAYEQYF
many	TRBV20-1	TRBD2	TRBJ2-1	TGCAGTGCTAGAGAACTAGCGCTTTACAATGAGCAGTTCTTC	CSARELALYNEQFF
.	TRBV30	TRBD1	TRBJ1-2	TGTGCCTGGACCCAGGGACAGCACTATGGCTACACCTTC	CAWTQGQHYGYTF
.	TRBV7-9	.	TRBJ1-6	TGTGCCAGCAGCTCCAATGCCGGGACGCTACTCCACTTT	CASSSNAGTLLHF
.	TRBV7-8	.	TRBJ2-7	TGTGCCAGCAGCCGGTGGGTATACGAGCAGTACTTC	CASSRWVYEQYF
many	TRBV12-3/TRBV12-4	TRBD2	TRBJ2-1	TGTGCCAGCATCGCGGGACCGGGACTAGTTCCCGTGCAGTTCTTC	CASIAGPGLVPVQFF
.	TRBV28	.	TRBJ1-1	TGTGCCAGCAGTCAGCCCGTGACAGGCAGTTTGAACACTGAAGCTTTCTTT	CASSQPVTGSLNTEAFF
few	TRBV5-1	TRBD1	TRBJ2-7	TGCGCCAGCAGTAGAGGACAGGCCTACGAGCAGTACTTC	CASSRGQAYEQYF
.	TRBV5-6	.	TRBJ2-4	TGTGCCAGCAGCTTGGGATCAGATAACATTCAGTACTTC	CASSLGSDNIQYF
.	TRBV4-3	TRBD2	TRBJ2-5	TGCGCCAGCAGCCAAGGCGGGACTAGCGGACAAGAGACCCAGTACTTC	CASSQGGTSGQETQYF
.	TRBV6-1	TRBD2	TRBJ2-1	TGTGCCAGCAGTCCGTCCAGAGCGGGAGGGCCCCTTTCTGGTGAGCAGTTCTTC	CASSPSRAGGPLSGEQFF
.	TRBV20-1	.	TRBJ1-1	TGCAGTGCCCGCCGGATTCTGAACACTGAAGCTTTCTTT	CSARRILNTEAFF
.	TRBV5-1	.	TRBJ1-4	TGCGCCAGCAGCTTGGCGGACAGAACTGAAAAACTGTTTTTT	CASSLADRTEKLFF
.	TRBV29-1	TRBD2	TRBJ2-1	TGCAGCGTTGAATGGGGCCAGAGCGGGAGGTCGTCCTACAATGAGCAGTTCTTC	CSVEWGQSGRSSYNEQFF
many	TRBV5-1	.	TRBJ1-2	TGCGCCAGCAGATCAGGACAGACACTCTATGGCTACACCTTC	CASRSGQTLYGYTF
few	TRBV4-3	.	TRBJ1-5	TGCGCCAGCAGCCAAGATCGGAAGTCAAACCTGCCCCAGCATTTT	CASSQDRKSNLPQHF
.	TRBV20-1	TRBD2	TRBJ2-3	TGCAGTGCCTTATCGACTAGCGGAAACACAGATACGCAGTATTTT	CSALSTSGNTDTQYF
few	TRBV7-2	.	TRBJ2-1	TGTGCCAGCAGCTTTGGGAGGGGGGGTGCCTACAATGAGCAGTTCTTC	CASSFGRGGAYNEQFF
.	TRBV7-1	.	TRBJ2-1	TGTGCCAGCAGCTCACCGTCATCCAGGCCCTACAATGAGCGGTTCTTC	CASSSPSSRPYNERFF
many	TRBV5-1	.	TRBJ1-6	TGCGCCAGCAGCTTGGTGTCGGCGAGCTCCTATAATTCACCCCTCCACTTT	CASSLVSASSYNSPLHF
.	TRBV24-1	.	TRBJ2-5	TGTGCCACCAGTGATTTTCGGGGGGCCGACGAGACCCAGTACTTC	CATSDFRGADETQYF
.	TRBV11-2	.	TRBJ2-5	TGTGCCAGCAGCCCGAGACGTGGGGGACAGACCCAGTACTTC	CASSPRRGGQTQYF
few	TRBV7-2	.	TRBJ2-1	TGTGCCAGCAGCACCCGTCGCAGCGGATCCAATGAGCAGTTCTTC	CASSTRRSGSNEQFF
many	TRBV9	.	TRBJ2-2	TGTGCCAGCAGCGTACCCAACACCGGGGAGCTGTTTTTT	CASSVPNTGELFF
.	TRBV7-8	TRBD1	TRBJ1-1	TGTGCCAGCGGACGAGGCGCTCGGGGAGGGGGCGTCGCTGAAGCTTTCTTT	CASGRGARGGGVAEAFF
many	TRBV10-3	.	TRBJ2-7	TGTGCCATCAGTGAGATTAGGGTTGGCTCCTACGAGCAGTACTTC	CAISEIRVGSYEQYF
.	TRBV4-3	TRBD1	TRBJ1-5	TGCGCCAGCAGCCAACTGGGACAGGAGTTCTATGATCAGCCCCAGCATTTT	CASSQLGQEFYDQPQHF
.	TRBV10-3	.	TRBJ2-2	TGTGCCATCAGTGAGCCACCCGGAGGAGGTAGGATCACCGGGGAGCTGTTTTTT	CAISEPPGGGRITGELFF
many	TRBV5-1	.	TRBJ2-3	TGCGCCAGCAGCTTGGGACGTCAGGGAGCAGATACGCAGTATTTT	CASSLGRQGADTQYF
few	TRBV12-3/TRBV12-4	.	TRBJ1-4	TGTGCCACCCGAGGACCGATAAGTGGACCCGCAACTAATGAAAAACTGTTTTTT	CATRGPISGPATNEKLFF